This record covers a single T cell receptor beta chain. Time point meaning: sample taken at primary tumor resection. Unsorted whole RNA samples from tumor, nontumor lung or frozen PBMC were sequenced. This specimen belongs to a study of spatial heterogeneity in lung cancer. TCRdb used MiXCR to reprocess the 5' RACE reads, holding one entry per CDR3 protein. The sample has more than 3,500 distinct CDR3 sequences, roughly a quarter seen once. The CDR3 consists of 12 residues. V gave up 8 bases and J gave up 5 bases; unmatched junction bases: 3. Per germline, CDR1 MNHEY and CDR2 SVGAGI. The TCR sequence derives from a male donor with early-stage non-small cell lung cancer. The V gene is TRBV6-5, the J gene TRBJ2-5; the match to TRBD1 covers 9 bases. Sample: normal lung tissue next to the tumor, taken at surgery. The CDR3 is CASGDRDETQYF. CDR3 DNA sequence: TGTGCCAGCGGGGACAGGGACGAGACCCAGTACTTC.